A selection of T cell receptor beta chains follows, all from one sample in a study of blood T cells in healthy people across ages. TCRdb redid the calling of the 5' RACE reads with MiXCR, one entry per CDR3 protein. Of about 1.4 million distinct CDR3 sequences detected, approximately 60% appear once; the ten largest clones hold roughly 7%. Specimen: blood. Receptors were obtained from a man in his late teens or twenties in good health. CDR3s include the opening cysteine and the closing phenylalanine or tryptophan. The order of the fields is D gene, J gene, V gene, CDR3 length, clone size, CDR3 DNA, CDR3 protein. D genes are given only for firm matches. Clone size is not always given. Where it is, it says once, few, many or a class for expanded clones.

TRBD1	TRBJ2-1	TRBV29-1	13	few	TGCAGCCTGGGACAGGGCTCCTACAATGAGCAGTTCTTC	CSLGQGSYNEQFF
TRBD2	TRBJ2-5	TRBV20-1	15	NA	TGCAGTGCTAGAGATCGGACTAGCGCTGGCTATGAGCAGTACTTC	CSARDRTSAGYEQYF
TRBD2	TRBJ2-5	TRBV7-6	17	few	TGTGCTAGCAGCTCGGGGACTAGCGGGGGGAGCTTCGAGACCCAGTACTTC	CASSSGTSGGSFETQYF
NA	TRBJ2-7	TRBV3-1	14	NA	TGTGCCAGCAGCCCCGTAGAGGGGGGCTACGAGCAGTACTTC	CASSPVEGGYEQYF
NA	TRBJ1-4	TRBV6-6	16	NA	TGTGCCAGCAGTTACTTCCGCACAGGGAGCTCAGAAAAACTGTTTTTT	CASSYFRTGSSEKLFF
NA	TRBJ1-1	TRBV27	14	few	TGTGCCAGCAGTTTTGGGCCCATGAACACTGAAGCTTTCTTT	CASSFGPMNTEAFF
NA	TRBJ2-7	TRBV10-2	13	once	TGCGCCAGCACCCCCTATACAGGGTACGAGCAGTACTTC	CASTPYTGYEQYF
TRBD2	TRBJ2-1	TRBV2	15	NA	TGTGCCAGCAGTGAGGGTGGACTAGCAGGGAATGAGCAGTTCTTC	CASSEGGLAGNEQFF
NA	TRBJ2-3	TRBV29-1	13	NA	TGCAGCGTGGGGAGAGCGGCCACAGATACGCAGTATTTT	CSVGRAATDTQYF
NA	TRBJ2-4	TRBV4-3	16	NA	TGCGCCAGCAGCCAAGATAGTTACCAAGCCAAAAACATTCAGTACTTC	CASSQDSYQAKNIQYF
NA	TRBJ1-1	TRBV20-1	14	few	TGCAGTGCTCTAACGGGGCAGGGCTGGACTGAAGCTTTCTTT	CSALTGQGWTEAFF
NA	TRBJ1-2	TRBV29-1	14	NA	TGCAGCGTTGCTACCGGGAGTACCGATTATGGCTACACCTTC	CSVATGSTDYGYTF
NA	TRBJ1-5	TRBV5-5	13	NA	TGTGCCAGCAGCTTATACGAAGGTCAGCCCCAGCATTTT	CASSLYEGQPQHF
NA	TRBJ2-7	TRBV10-1	14	few	TGCGCCAGCAATAGAGACATAACCGGTGGCGAGCAGTACTTC	CASNRDITGGEQYF
TRBD1	TRBJ1-2	TRBV6-5	13	NA	TGTGCCAGCAGTTACTGGCAGGGGGAAGATTACACCTTC	CASSYWQGEDYTF
NA	TRBJ2-3	TRBV5-1	16	NA	TGCGCCAGCAGCTTGTACGGGGAAACTAGCACAGATACGCAGTATTTT	CASSLYGETSTDTQYF
TRBD2	TRBJ2-3	TRBV10-2	17	NA	TGCGCCAGCAGTGACCTAAGACTAGCGGGCAACACAGATACGCAGTATTTT	CASSDLRLAGNTDTQYF
NA	TRBJ2-1	TRBV3-1	17	NA	TGTGCCAGCAGCCAAGAGGGGCAGGGGTACTCCTACAATGAGCAGTTCTTC	CASSQEGQGYSYNEQFF
NA	TRBJ2-4	TRBV29-1	12	once	TGCAGAGTTGAGACTGACTTAAACATTCAGTACTTC	CRVETDLNIQYF
TRBD2	TRBJ2-7	TRBV6-1	18	few	TGTGCCAGCAGTGAACTTTTGGCACTAGCGGCAAACTCCTACGAGCAGTACTTC	CASSELLALAANSYEQYF
TRBD1	TRBJ1-1	TRBV12-3/TRBV12-4	15	few	TGTGCCAGCAAAGGGAGGGGGCGGTTGAACACTGAAGCTTTCTTT	CASKGRGRLNTEAFF
NA	TRBJ1-2	TRBV4-1	20	NA	TGCGCCAGCAGCCAAGATCGGTGGCAGGGGTCGGAGCCCCTTGGGTATGGCTACACCTTC	CASSQDRWQGSEPLGYGYTF
TRBD1	TRBJ1-1	TRBV3-1	16	NA	TGTGCCAGCAGCCAAAGGGACAGTAGTATGAACACTGAAGCTTTCTTT	CASSQRDSSMNTEAFF
NA	TRBJ2-7	TRBV7-8	14	NA	TGTGCCAGCAGCTTAAAGTCGGCCGTCCACGAGCAGTACTTC	CASSLKSAVHEQYF
TRBD1	TRBJ1-2	TRBV18	17	NA	TGTGCCAGCTCACAACGGACAGGGTCGACTTCTAACTATGGCTACACCTTC	CASSQRTGSTSNYGYTF
NA	TRBJ2-7	TRBV12-3/TRBV12-4	16	NA	TGTGCCAGCAGGGATTCGCGGGTGATGGGCTCCTACGAGCAGTACTTC	CASRDSRVMGSYEQYF
NA	TRBJ2-1	TRBV13	16	NA	TGTGCCAGCAGCGGCCCTAGCTCCCAACGGGGGAATGAGCAGTTCTTC	CASSGPSSQRGNEQFF
NA	TRBJ2-7	TRBV12-5	15	NA	TGTGCTAGTGGTTCGGGTGCTTCGGCCTACAATGAGCAGTACTTC	CASGSGASAYNEQYF
NA	TRBJ2-1	TRBV4-2	14	NA	TGTGCCAGCAGCCAAGCGGGGGCCTACAATGAGCAGTTCTTC	CASSQAGAYNEQFF
NA	TRBJ2-3	TRBV24-1	17	NA	TGTGCCACCAGTGACTCCACCGGGACTGAACCCACAGATACGCAGTATTTT	CATSDSTGTEPTDTQYF
NA	TRBJ2-1	TRBV3-1	14	NA	TGTGCCAGCAGCCAAGATGCTGTGATAGGTGAGCAGTTCTTC	CASSQDAVIGEQFF
NA	TRBJ1-6	TRBV3-1	14	NA	TGTGCCAGCAGCCAGGGGGTTGATAATTCACCCCTCCACTTT	CASSQGVDNSPLHF
TRBD1	TRBJ2-4	TRBV4-1	17	NA	TGCGCCAGCAGCCAAGGGCCACAGGGGTCCGGCAAAAACAGTCAGTACTTC	CASSQGPQGSGKNSQYF
NA	TRBJ2-5	TRBV6-1	12	NA	TGTGCCAGCGTTGGCCCAACAGAGACCCAGTACTTC	CASVGPTETQYF
TRBD2	TRBJ2-3	TRBV13	19	NA	TGTGCCAGCAGCTTACTAGGACTAGCAGAACAAGACAAGGAAGATACGCAGTATTTT	CASSLLGLAEQDKEDTQYF
TRBD2	TRBJ2-1	TRBV3-1	15	few	TGTGCCAGCAGCCCGATCGGCGGGAGTGGGAATGAGCAGTTCTTC	CASSPIGGSGNEQFF
NA	TRBJ2-5	TRBV20-1	14	NA	TGCAGTGCCACACCGAGTCAGGGCGCCAAGACCCAGTACTTC	CSATPSQGAKTQYF
NA	TRBJ2-1	TRBV11-2	14	NA	TGTGCCAGCAGGGGTACGGGGAGGGGGAATGAGCAGTTCTTC	CASRGTGRGNEQFF
TRBD2	TRBJ2-1	TRBV27	15	few	TGTGCCAGCAGTTTAGGGACTAGCGGGATTGGTGAGCAGTTCTTC	CASSLGTSGIGEQFF
NA	TRBJ2-1	TRBV29-1	10	NA	TGCAGCGTTGGGTACAATGAGCAGTTCTTC	CSVGYNEQFF
NA	TRBJ2-6	TRBV5-1	16	few	TGCGCCAGCAGCTCCCTTGCCAGCTCTGGGGCCAACGTCCTGACTTTC	CASSSLASSGANVLTF
NA	TRBJ1-1	TRBV29-1	14	NA	TGCAGCGTTGTCTCGGCAAGGGGCGACACTGAAGCTTTCTTT	CSVVSARGDTEAFF
NA	TRBJ2-1	TRBV6-1	14	NA	TGTGCCAGCAGTGAGGTGGGATTTAGGGATGAGCAGTTCTTC	CASSEVGFRDEQFF
TRBD2	TRBJ2-7	TRBV12-3/TRBV12-4	12	NA	TGTGCCAGCAGTTCCGGGACTACCGAGCAGTACTTC	CASSSGTTEQYF
NA	TRBJ1-2	TRBV2	12	NA	TGTGCCACCATCCCCGGATCCTATGGCTACACCTTC	CATIPGSYGYTF
TRBD1	TRBJ2-5	TRBV10-3	15	NA	TGTGCCATCAGCCCCGCCTCGACAGGGATAGAGACCCAGTACTTC	CAISPASTGIETQYF
NA	TRBJ2-3	TRBV6-5	16	NA	TGTGCCAGCAGTAGACCGGGGCACCAGGGAGGAGATACGCAGTATTTT	CASSRPGHQGGDTQYF
NA	TRBJ2-7	TRBV29-1	11	NA	TGCAGCGTTGTAGCCAGGTACGAGCAGTACTTC	CSVVARYEQYF
NA	TRBJ2-1	TRBV27	15	NA	TGTGCCAGCAACGCGGGGCTACAGGGGTGGAATGAGCAGTTCTTC	CASNAGLQGWNEQFF